The clone carrying this T cell receptor (beta chain) occurred a few times. Its specificity is not known. A multiplex PCR was run with 60 Vbeta primers and 13 Jbeta primers. The assay was immunoSEQ multiplex PCR, and TCRdb's table has in-frame clones only and misses some. The data show approximately 190,000 clones, with roughly four fifths seen just once and approximately 2.1% held by the top ten. This entry is derived from a study of cytomegalovirus exposure and HLA in healthy donors. The CDR3 sequence is 15 residues long. The germline CDR1 and CDR2 sequences are SGHTA and FQGNSA. After removal of 3 bases from V and 4 bases from J, the junction contained 3 bases not matched to a gene. Overall study findings and caveats: Later analysis suggested most CMV-associated TCR beta chains were HLA-restricted. In an earlier analysis, about 87% or about 30%: the productive usage of most TCR beta V segments. It was in a later analysis that TCR association rates were seen to vary by HLA locus, highest for DRB1 and lowest for HLA-C.

The genes are TRBV7-2 and TRBJ2-1; 10 nucleotides agree with TRBD2. The sample consisted of PBMCs. This receptor was identified in a woman in her 30s in good health and CMV-seropositive. In DNA form, the CDR3 reads TGTGCCAGCAGCTTTCGACTAGCGGGTTACAATGAGCAGTTCTTC. Residues: CASSFRLAGYNEQFF. The whole variable domain, remainder taken from reference TRBV7-2 and TRBJ2-1, is GAGVSQSPSNKVTEKGKDVELRCDPISGHTALYWYRQSLGQGLEFLIYFQGNSAPDKSGLPSDRFSAERTGGSVSTLTIQRTQQEDSAVYLCASSFRLAGYNEQFFGPGTRLTVL.